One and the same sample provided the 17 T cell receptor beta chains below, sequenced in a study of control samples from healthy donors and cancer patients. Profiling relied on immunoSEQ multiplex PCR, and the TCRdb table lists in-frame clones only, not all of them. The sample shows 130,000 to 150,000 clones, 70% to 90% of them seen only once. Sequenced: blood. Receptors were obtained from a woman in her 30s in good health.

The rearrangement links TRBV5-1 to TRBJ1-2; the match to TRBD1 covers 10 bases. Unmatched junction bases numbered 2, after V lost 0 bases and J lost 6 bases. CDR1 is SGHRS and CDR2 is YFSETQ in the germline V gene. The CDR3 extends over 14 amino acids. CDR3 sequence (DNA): TGCGCCAGCAGCTTGGAGGGGACAGGGGATGGCTACACCTTC. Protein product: CASSLEGTGDGYTF.

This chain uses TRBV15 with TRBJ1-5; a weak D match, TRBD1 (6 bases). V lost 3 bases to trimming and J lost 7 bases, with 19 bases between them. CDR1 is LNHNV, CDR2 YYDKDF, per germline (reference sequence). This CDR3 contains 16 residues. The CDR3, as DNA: TGTGCCACCAGCAGCTCCACCGACGGGGGCCGGCAGCCCCAGCATTTT. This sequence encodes CATSSSTDGGRQPQHF.

The CDR3 loop is CASSPTWGAKNIQYF. Here the CDR3 DNA reads TGTGCCAGCAGTCCCACGTGGGGGGCCAAAAACATTCAGTACTTC. The chain employs TRBV27 and TRBJ2-4; D may match TRBD1 or TRBD2 (5 bases each). The length of the CDR3 is 15 residues. Per germline, CDR1 MNHEY and CDR2 SMNVEV (reference sequence). V dropped 5 bases and J dropped 1 base, with 12 bases sitting between them.

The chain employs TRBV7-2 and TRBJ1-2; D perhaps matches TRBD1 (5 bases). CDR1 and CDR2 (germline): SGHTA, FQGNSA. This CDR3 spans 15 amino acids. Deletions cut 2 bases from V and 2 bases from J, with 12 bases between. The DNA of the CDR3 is TGTGCCAGCAGCTTATCCCCCGGGGGAAACTATGGCTACACCTTC. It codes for CASSLSPGGNYGYTF.

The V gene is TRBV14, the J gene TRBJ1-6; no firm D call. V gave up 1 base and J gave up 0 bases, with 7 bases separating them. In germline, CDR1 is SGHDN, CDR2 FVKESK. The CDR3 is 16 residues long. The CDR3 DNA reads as TGTGCCAGCAGCCAAGCTATCGCCTCCTATAATTCACCCCTCCACTTT. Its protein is CASSQAIASYNSPLHF.

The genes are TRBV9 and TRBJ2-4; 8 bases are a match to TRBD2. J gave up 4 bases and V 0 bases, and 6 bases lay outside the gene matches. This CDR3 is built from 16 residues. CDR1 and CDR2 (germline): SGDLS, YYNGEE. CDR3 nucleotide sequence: TGTGCCAGCAGCGTAGGCGGCGGGAGGTCGAAAAACATTCAGTACTTC. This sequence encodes CASSVGGGRSKNIQYF.

CDR3 amino acids: CASSPRRAALNTEAFF. As DNA, the CDR3 is TGTGCCAGCAGTCCCCGGCGGGCAGCACTGAACACTGAAGCTTTCTTT. The chain carries TRBV27 and TRBJ1-1; the D is unclear. This CDR3 has 16 residues. V lost 5 bases and J lost 0, with 16 bases in between. The germline V gene encodes CDR1 MNHEY and CDR2 SMNVEV (reference sequence).

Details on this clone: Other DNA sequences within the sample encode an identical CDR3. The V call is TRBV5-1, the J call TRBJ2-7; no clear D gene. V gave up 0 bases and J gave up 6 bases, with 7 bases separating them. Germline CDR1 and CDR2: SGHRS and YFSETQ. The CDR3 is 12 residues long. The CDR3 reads CASSLDRVEQYF. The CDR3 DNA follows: TGCGCCAGCAGCTTGGACCGGGTCGAGCAGTACTTC.

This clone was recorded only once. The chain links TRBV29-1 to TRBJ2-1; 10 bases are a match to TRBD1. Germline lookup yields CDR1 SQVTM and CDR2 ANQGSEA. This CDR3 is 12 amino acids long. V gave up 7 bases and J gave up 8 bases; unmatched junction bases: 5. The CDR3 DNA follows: TGCAGCGAGAGACAGGGGGCAGATGAGCAGTTCTTC. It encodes CSERQGADEQFF.

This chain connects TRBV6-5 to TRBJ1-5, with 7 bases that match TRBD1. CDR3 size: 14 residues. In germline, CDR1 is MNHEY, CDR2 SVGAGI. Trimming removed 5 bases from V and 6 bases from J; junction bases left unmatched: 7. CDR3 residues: CASSRDRVGQPQHF. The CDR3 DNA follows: TGTGCCAGCAGTCGAGACAGGGTGGGTCAGCCCCAGCATTTT.

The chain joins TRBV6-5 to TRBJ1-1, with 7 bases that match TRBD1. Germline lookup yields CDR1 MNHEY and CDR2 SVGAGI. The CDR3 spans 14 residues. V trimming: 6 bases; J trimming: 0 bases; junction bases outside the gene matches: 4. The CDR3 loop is CASRAGTVNTEAFF. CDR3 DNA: TGTGCCAGCAGAGCCGGGACAGTGAACACTGAAGCTTTCTTT.

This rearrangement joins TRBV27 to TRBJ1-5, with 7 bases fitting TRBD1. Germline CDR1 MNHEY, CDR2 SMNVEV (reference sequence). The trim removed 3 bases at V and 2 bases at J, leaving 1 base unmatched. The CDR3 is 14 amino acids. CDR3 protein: CASSLGTGNQPQHF. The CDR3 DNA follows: TGTGCCAGCAGTTTGGGGACAGGCAATCAGCCCCAGCATTTT.

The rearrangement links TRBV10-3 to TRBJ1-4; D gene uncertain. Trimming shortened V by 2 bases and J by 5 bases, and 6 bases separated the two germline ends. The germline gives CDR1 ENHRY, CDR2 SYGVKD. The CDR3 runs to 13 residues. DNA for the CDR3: TGTGCCATCAGTGAGGTAGAAAATGAAAAACTGTTTTTT. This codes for CAISEVENEKLFF.

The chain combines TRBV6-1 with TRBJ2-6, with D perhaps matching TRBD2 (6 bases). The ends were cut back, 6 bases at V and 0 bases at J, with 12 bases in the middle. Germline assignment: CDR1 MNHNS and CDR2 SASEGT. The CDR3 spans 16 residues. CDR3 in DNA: TGTGCCAGCAGCGAAAACGGGGGCTCTGGGGCCAACGTCCTGACTTTC. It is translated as CASSENGGSGANVLTF.

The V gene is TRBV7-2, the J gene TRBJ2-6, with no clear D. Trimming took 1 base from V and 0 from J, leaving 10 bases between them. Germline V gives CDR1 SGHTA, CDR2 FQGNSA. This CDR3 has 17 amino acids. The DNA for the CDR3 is TGTGCCAGCAGCTTAGGAGCCGTCAACTCTGGGGCCAACGTCCTGACTTTC. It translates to CASSLGAVNSGANVLTF.

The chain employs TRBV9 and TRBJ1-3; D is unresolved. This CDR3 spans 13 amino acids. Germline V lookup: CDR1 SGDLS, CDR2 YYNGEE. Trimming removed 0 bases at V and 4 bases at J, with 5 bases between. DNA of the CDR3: TGTGCCAGCAGCGTAGGGGTCGGAAACACCATATATTTT. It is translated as CASSVGVGNTIYF.

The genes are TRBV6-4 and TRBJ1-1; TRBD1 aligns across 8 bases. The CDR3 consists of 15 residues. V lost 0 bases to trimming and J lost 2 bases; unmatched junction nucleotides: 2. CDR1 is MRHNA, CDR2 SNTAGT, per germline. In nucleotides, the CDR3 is TGTGCCAGCAGTGACTCTGGACAGGGTAACACTGAAGCTTTCTTT. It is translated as CASSDSGQGNTEAFF.